Below are 32 T cell receptor beta chains sequenced from a single sample in a study of blood T cell repertoires in COVID-19. The data were produced by immunoSEQ multiplex PCR, yet TCRdb's version contains in-frame clones alone and is incomplete. The repertoire has approximately 61,000 clones, roughly 84% of them found once; the top ten carry 4.5% to 7%. The specimen was peripheral blood. The source of these receptors is a woman in her 70s with acute or convalescent COVID-19.

The genes are TRBV5-8 and TRBJ1-2, with TRBD1 identical over 7 bases. Germline trimming cut 6 bases from V and 6 bases from J; bases unmatched to any gene: 11. Germline V lookup: CDR1 SGHTS, CDR2 YDEGEE. The CDR3 sequence is 14 residues long. CDR3 coding DNA: TGTGCCAGCACCACCAGGGGGAAGTTTAATGGCTACACCTTC. This translates into CASTTRGKFNGYTF.

The gene calls are TRBV6-5 and TRBJ1-1; unclear D gene. CDR1 is MNHEY, CDR2 SVGAGI, per germline. V lost 8 bases and J lost 5, with 18 bases in between. The CDR3 totals 14 residues. The CDR3 DNA follows: TGTGCCAGCGCGGGCCAGACGACGCGGACTGAAGCTTTCTTT. Translating gives CASAGQTTRTEAFF.

The genes are TRBV5-1 and TRBJ2-1, with 8 bases matching TRBD2. The trim removed 4 bases at V and 6 bases at J, leaving 12 bases unmatched. CDR1 and CDR2 from the germline V gene are SGHRS and YFSETQ. The CDR3 is 16 residues long. The CDR3 protein is CASSPPRGGVFNEQFF. The CDR3 DNA sequence: TGCGCCAGCAGCCCGCCACGGGGGGGGGTTTTCAATGAGCAGTTCTTC.

The chain has TRBV2 and TRBJ2-5, with TRBD2 matching over 7 bases. Per the germline V gene, CDR1 is SNHLY and CDR2 is FYNNEI. V dropped 1 base and J dropped 5; count of bases not matched to a gene: 7. The CDR3 has 15 amino acids. DNA of the CDR3: TGTGCCAGCAGTGAAGAATTCGGGGAGGGGGAGACCCAGTACTTC. It translates to CASSEEFGEGETQYF. Full variable domain (rest looked up from reference TRBV2 and TRBJ2-5): EPEVTQTPSHQVTQMGQEVILRCVPISNHLYFYWYRQILGQKVEFLVSFYNNEISEKSEIFDDQFSVERPDGSNFTLKIRSTKLEDSAMYFCASSEEFGEGETQYFGPGTRLLVL.

The chain links TRBV15 to TRBJ1-1; D call uncertain. The V gene's germline CDR1 is LNHNV and CDR2 YYDKDF (reference sequence). This CDR3 has 14 amino acids. V was trimmed by 0 bases and J by 2 bases, leaving 7 bases between them. The CDR3 sequence is CATSRDLGNTEAFF. The CDR3 DNA is TGTGCCACCAGCAGAGATCTTGGCAACACTGAAGCTTTCTTT.

CDR3 DNA: TGTGCCAGCAGGTATCAGGGGTACGGTCCCTACGAGCAGTACTTC. Its protein product is CASRYQGYGPYEQYF. The chain employs TRBV2 and TRBJ2-7; D is perhaps TRBD1 (6 bases). V gave up 6 bases and J gave up 2 bases, with 17 bases separating them. This CDR3 comprises 15 residues. The germline V gene encodes CDR1 SNHLY and CDR2 FYNNEI.

V is TRBV6-5 and J is TRBJ2-1, with 7 bases lining up with TRBD2. The CDR3 extends over 14 amino acids. CDR1 MNHEY and CDR2 SVGAGI come from the germline V gene. Trimming at V came to 6 bases and at J to 4 bases, leaving 6 bases not matched to a gene. The CDR3: CASREWGGYNEQFF. Here the CDR3 DNA reads TGTGCCAGCAGGGAGTGGGGGGGTTACAATGAGCAGTTCTTC.

This chain connects TRBV10-3 to TRBJ1-3; maybe TRBD1 (6 bases). V lost 6 bases and J 0 bases, leaving 24 bases between the germline ends. Germline V gene data show CDR1 as ENHRY and CDR2 as SYGVKD. CDR3 length: 19 amino acids. In DNA form, the CDR3 reads TGTGCCATCAGAACTCGATCCTCATTTGGACAGATCTCTGGAAACACCATATATTTT. The encoded protein is CAIRTRSSFGQISGNTIYF.

V usage is TRBV7-9 and J usage is TRBJ2-3; possibly TRBD1 for D (5 bases). The CDR3 runs to 12 residues. V was pared by 5 bases and J by 6 bases, with 9 bases between. CDR1 is SEHNR, CDR2 FQNEAQ, per germline (reference sequence). The CDR3 sequence is CASSAQGDTQYF. The CDR3 DNA reads as TGTGCCAGCAGCGCTCAGGGCGATACGCAGTATTTT.

This chain links TRBV12-3 or TRBV12-4 with TRBJ1-1; D is uncertain. The CDR3 consists of 12 residues. The V end was cut by 0 bases, the J end by 9 bases, with 8 bases between. This chain's CDR3 is CASSLAEGKAFF. In DNA, the CDR3 is TGTGCCAGCAGTTTAGCGGAGGGAAAAGCTTTCTTT.

The chain joins TRBV28 to TRBJ1-2; D perhaps matches TRBD1 (5 bases). CDR3 length: 14 amino acids. V was cut by 3 bases and J by 4 bases, with 12 bases left in between. Per the germline V gene, CDR1 is MDHEN and CDR2 is SYDVKM. The chain's CDR3 is CASSLIAGIYGYTF. The CDR3 DNA is TGTGCCAGCAGTTTGATCGCAGGGATCTATGGCTACACCTTC.

The chain combines TRBV20-1 with TRBJ1-2; TRBD1 might be the D (5 bases). This CDR3 is built from 11 residues. Germline-derived CDR1 and CDR2 are DFQATT and SNEGSKA (reference sequence). Trimming left V 4 bases short and J 8 bases short, with 11 bases between. CDR3 in amino acids: CSAMEGPGYTF. The CDR3, as DNA: TGCAGTGCTATGGAGGGGCCGGGCTACACCTTC.

J is TRBJ1-1 and V is TRBV20-1; the D gene is possibly TRBD1 (6 bases). V was pared by 6 bases and J by 7 bases, with 12 bases between. This CDR3 spans 11 amino acids. Germline assignment: CDR1 DFQATT and CDR2 SNEGSKA (reference sequence). In DNA, the CDR3 is TGCAGTGCCAGGGGCCCAGGTGAAGCTTTCTTT. This sequence encodes CSARGPGEAFF.

This chain uses TRBV14 with TRBJ2-7; 9 nucleotides agree with TRBD1. With V trimmed by 4 bases and J by 4 bases, 8 bases remained unmatched. There are 15 residues in the CDR3. CDR1 SGHDN and CDR2 FVKESK come from the germline V gene. The CDR3 region is CASSRKGQGGYEQYF. CDR3 nucleotide sequence: TGTGCCAGCAGCCGCAAGGGACAGGGTGGTTACGAGCAGTACTTC.

Only one count was recorded for this clone. V usage is TRBV2 and J usage is TRBJ2-5, with 8 positions matching TRBD2. Germline values: CDR1 SNHLY, CDR2 FYNNEI. There are 14 residues in the CDR3. After removal of 6 bases from V and 2 bases from J, the junction contained 5 bases not matched to a gene. The CDR3 protein is CASRGTRGQETQYF. CDR3 nucleotides: TGTGCCAGCAGGGGGACTAGGGGGCAAGAGACCCAGTACTTC.

This chain links TRBV7-2 with TRBJ2-2; TRBD1 might be the D (6 bases). CDR3 length: 14 amino acids. Trimming stripped 3 bases from V and 4 bases from J, with 9 bases between. The germline CDR1 and CDR2 sequences are SGHTA and FQGNSA. CDR3: CASSFNRVTGELFF. In DNA, the CDR3 is TGTGCCAGCAGCTTCAACAGGGTCACCGGGGAGCTGTTTTTT.

The rearrangement joins TRBV5-4 to TRBJ2-3, with 9 bases lining up with TRBD1. V was pared by 4 bases and J by 4 bases, with 7 bases of the junction left unmatched. This CDR3 spans 15 amino acids. Germline V CDR1 and CDR2: SGHNT, YYREEE (reference sequence). This chain's CDR3 is CASSGRDRVPDTQYF. The CDR3 nucleotides read TGTGCCAGCAGCGGGCGGGACAGGGTTCCAGATACGCAGTATTTT.

This rearrangement joins TRBV5-1 to TRBJ1-2; tentative D call: TRBD1 (5 bases). Germline assignment: CDR1 SGHRS and CDR2 YFSETQ. The CDR3 runs to 14 residues. Trimming cost V 5 bases and J 8 bases, with 19 bases left between them. CDR3 protein: CASRSRGSGEGYTF. CDR3 bases: TGCGCCAGCAGATCCCGGGGGTCGGGTGAAGGCTACACCTTC.

This chain connects TRBV3-1 (or the pseudogene TRBV3-2) to TRBJ1-2; a possible D gene is TRBD1 (6 bases). The V end was cut by 4 bases, the J end by 2 bases, with 8 bases between. Per germline, CDR1 LGHDT and CDR2 YNNKEL (reference sequence). The CDR3 is 13 residues long. The CDR3 region is CASSRGQNYGYTF. CDR3 DNA sequence: TGTGCCAGCAGCCGCGGACAGAACTATGGCTACACCTTC.

The V and J genes are TRBV21-1 and TRBJ1-4; TRBD1, the table's D call, was not compared with the DNA. TRBV21-1 is described as a pseudogene. This CDR3 has 16 amino acids. Here the CDR3 reads CASSKGKGLANEKLFF. CDR3 DNA: TGTGCCAGCAGCAAAGGGAAGGGGTTAGCTAATGAAAAACTGTTTTTT.

This clone has only one observation. The CDR3 spells CASSTTRGDTDTQYF. Written as DNA, the CDR3 is TGTGCCAGTAGCACCACTCGGGGGGACACAGATACGCAGTATTTT. The chain recombines TRBV19 with TRBJ2-3; 7 bases line up with TRBD2. Looked up from germline, CDR1 is LNHDA and CDR2 is SQIVND (reference sequence). The CDR3 extends over 15 amino acids. Trimming cost V 6 bases and J 2 bases; bases outside gene matches: 8.

The chain joins TRBV6-2 or TRBV6-3 to TRBJ2-3, with 9 positions matching TRBD1. The CDR3 sequence is 16 residues long. Germline V CDR1 and CDR2: MNHEY, SVGEGT. With 2 bases clipped from V and 0 bases from J, the junction kept 3 bases outside the gene matches. CDR3 loop: CASSYADRGSTDTQYF. The CDR3 DNA follows: TGTGCCAGCAGTTACGCGGACAGGGGCAGCACAGATACGCAGTATTTT.

The chain couples TRBV15 to TRBJ1-2, with D tentatively TRBD1 (6 bases). The CDR3 totals 16 residues. Trimming took 3 bases from V and 4 from J, leaving 18 bases between them. Germline loops: CDR1 LNHNV, CDR2 YYDKDF (reference sequence). The DNA of the CDR3 is TGTGCCACCAGCAGTTCTCTAGGGGGTAGGGGCTATGGCTACACCTTC. It yields the protein CATSSSLGGRGYGYTF. The full variable domain, in which reference TRBV15 and TRBJ1-2 provide the parts outside the CDR3, is DAMVIQNPRYQVTQFGKPVTLSCSQTLNHNVMYWYQQKSSQAPKLLFHYYDKDFNNEADTPDNFQSRRPNTSFCFLDIRSPGLGDTAMYLCATSSSLGGRGYGYTFGSGTRLTVV.

This chain connects TRBV4-2 to TRBJ1-6, with D hard to call. The V gene's germline CDR1 is LGHNA and CDR2 YNFKEQ. Deletions cut 0 bases from V and 7 bases from J, with 4 bases between. CDR3 length: 13 amino acids. CDR3 amino acids: CASSQDRNSPLHF. Here the CDR3 DNA reads TGTGCCAGCAGCCAAGACAGGAATTCACCCCTCCACTTT.

A single count supports this clone. The chain links TRBV6-5 to TRBJ2-7; D is possibly TRBD1 (6 bases). The CDR3 covers 15 residues. V lost 6 bases and J 7 bases, leaving 22 bases between the germline ends. The germline V gene has CDR1 MNHEY and CDR2 SVGAGI. The chain's CDR3 is CASRNNEGGGREQYF. For the CDR3, the DNA is TGTGCCAGCAGGAATAACGAAGGGGGTGGTAGGGAGCAGTACTTC.

Ten or more counts support this clone. The gene calls are TRBV2 and TRBJ2-3; D perhaps matches TRBD2 (7 bases). Per germline, CDR1 SNHLY and CDR2 FYNNEI. V lost 10 bases, J lost 3 bases, and 20 bases lay in between. This CDR3 region has 15 residues. For the CDR3, the DNA is TGTGCCACCAGATCGGGGGGCTTCCCTACAGATACGCAGTATTTT. This encodes CATRSGGFPTDTQYF. The full variable domain, in which reference TRBV2 and TRBJ2-3 provide the parts outside the CDR3, is EPEVTQTPSHQVTQMGQEVILRCVPISNHLYFYWYRQILGQKVEFLVSFYNNEISEKSEIFDDQFSVERPDGSNFTLKIRSTKLEDSAMYFCATRSGGFPTDTQYFGPGTRLTVL.

The genes are TRBV7-2 and TRBJ2-1, with TRBD2 identical over 9 bases. Germline trimming cut 3 bases from V and 4 bases from J; bases unmatched to any gene: 4. The CDR3 has 15 amino acids. The germline gives CDR1 SGHTA, CDR2 FQGNSA. Written as DNA, the CDR3 is TGTGCCAGCAGCTTTCGACTAGCGGCGTACAATGAGCAGTTCTTC. Protein: CASSFRLAAYNEQFF.

This chain connects TRBV1 to TRBJ2-5; TRBD1 is the table's D call, not checked against the DNA. TRBV1 counts as a pseudogene. CDR3 length: 16 residues. CDR3 protein: CTNKKGCCSSLETQYF. The CDR3 DNA sequence: TGCACCAACAAAAAGGGGTGTTGCAGCTCCCTGGAGACCCAGTACTTC.

This chain uses TRBV6-6 with TRBJ2-5, with 10 bases lining up with TRBD1. There are 14 residues in the CDR3. Germline CDR1 reads MNHNY; CDR2 reads SVGAGI (reference sequence). V lost 10 bases, J lost 4 bases, and 9 bases stayed unmatched. CDR3 loop: CAIGDRGSRETQYF. In DNA form, the CDR3 reads TGTGCCATAGGGGACAGGGGTTCTAGAGAGACCCAGTACTTC.

Note on this clone: One end of the junction fails to match germline, which may point to a read error. J is TRBJ2-1 and V is TRBV7-7; 9 positions match TRBD2. The CDR3 sequence is 17 residues long. The germline CDR1 and CDR2 sequences are SSHAT and FNYEAQ (reference sequence). In DNA form, the CDR3 reads TGTGCTAGCAGCCGCAACCCCCGACTAGCGGCAAACAATGAGCAGTTCTTC. Translation: CASSRNPRLAANNEQFF.

This clone was seen only a few times. V and J are TRBV29-1 and TRBJ1-2, with D possibly matching TRBD1 (5 bases). The germline CDR1 and CDR2 sequences are SQVTM and ANQGSEA. This CDR3 contains 11 residues. V was shortened by 7 bases and J by 6 bases, with 12 bases between the two germline ends. CDR3 protein: CSAQGGDGYTF. In DNA form, the CDR3 reads TGCAGCGCCCAGGGCGGGGATGGCTACACCTTC.

The CDR3 reads CASRGGSETQYF. CDR3 sequence (DNA): TGTGCCAGCCGGGGAGGCTCGGAGACCCAGTACTTC. The chain uses TRBV2 and TRBJ2-5; a possible D gene is TRBD2 (6 bases). From germline, CDR1 is SNHLY and CDR2 FYNNEI. V gave up 8 bases and J gave up 5 bases, with 12 bases separating them. The CDR3 extends over 12 amino acids.